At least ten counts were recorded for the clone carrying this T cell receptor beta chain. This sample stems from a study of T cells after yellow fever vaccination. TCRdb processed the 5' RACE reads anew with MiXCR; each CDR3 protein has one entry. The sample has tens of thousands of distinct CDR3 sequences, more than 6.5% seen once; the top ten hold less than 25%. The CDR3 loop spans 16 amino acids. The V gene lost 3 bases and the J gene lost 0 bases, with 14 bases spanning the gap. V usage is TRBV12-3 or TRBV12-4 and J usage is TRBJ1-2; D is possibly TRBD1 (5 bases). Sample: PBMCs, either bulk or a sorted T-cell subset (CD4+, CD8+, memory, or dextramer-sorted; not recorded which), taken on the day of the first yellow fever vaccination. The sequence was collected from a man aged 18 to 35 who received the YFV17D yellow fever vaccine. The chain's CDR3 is CASSFGGSKANYGYTF. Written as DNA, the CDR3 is TGTGCCAGCAGTTTTGGGGGGTCCAAAGCTAACTATGGCTACACCTTC.